This T cell receptor beta chain was sequenced in a study of beta chain features in type 1 diabetes. Of the isolated RNA, all was reverse transcribed, and so the sequenced material was expressed TCRB transcripts. TCRdb's copy holds only in-frame clones and misses some; the assay was immunoSEQ multiplex PCR. Among under 200,000 clones listed, about 9.8% were seen once. Broader study findings: Naive, central memory and Treg TCRB repertoires seemed to resemble each other more closely in patients than they did in healthy donors. Among all four CD4+ subsets, Type 1 diabetes patients had TCRB CDR3s that were moderately but significantly shorter. Patients with type 1 diabetes carried fewer insertions and had more deletions at their VDJ junctions.

As for this clone: What it recognizes is unknown.

Trimming pared 1 base from V and 0 bases from J, leaving 10 bases between. This CDR3 has 16 residues. Per germline, CDR1 LGHNT and CDR2 FRNRAP. The chain uses TRBV12-5 and TRBJ1-5, with a weak D call TRBD1 (6 bases). Sequenced sample: central memory CD4+ T cells from blood. The sequence was collected from a woman aged 18-29 years in good health. As DNA, the CDR3 is TGTGCTAGTGGTTTGGGAACAGGGTATAGCAATCAGCCCCAGCATTTT. Amino acid sequence: CASGLGTGYSNQPQHF.